The rows below give T cell receptor beta chains drawn from one sample of a study of T cell clones after liver transplantation. The repertoire was sequenced with immunoSEQ multiplex PCR; TCRdb's copy has only in-frame clones and lacks some. The table includes approximately 1,200 clones, 45% to 55% detected once. Antigens for these TCRs are unknown. The specimen was CD4+ T cells from cultured PBMCs. The receptors were gathered from a human patient who received a liver transplant. These T cells may partly come from the graft donor. Both conserved end residues are part of each CDR3. D genes are given only for firm matches. Clone sizes are given selectively: once, few, many, or a class where the clone is expanded.

clone_size j_call v_call d_call cdr3_nt cdr3_aa
few TRBJ2-1 TRBV19 - TGTGCCAGTAGTCACCACCCTGGACAGTTAAACAATGAGCAGTTCTTC CASSHHPGQLNNEQFF
- TRBJ2-5 TRBV28 TRBD1 TGTGCCAGCAGCCGGCGGACAGGGGGCATAGAGACCCAGTACTTC CASSRRTGGIETQYF
- TRBJ2-2 TRBV11-3 TRBD2 TGTGCCAGCAGCCGAACGAGTGGGCTAGCGGGAGGATGGGGCACCGGGGAGCTGTTTTTT CASSRTSGLAGGWGTGELFF
- TRBJ2-3 TRBV29-1 - TGCAGCGTTACACGCGGCAAAAATCAACACTTCGCAACAGATACGCAGTATTTT CSVTRGKNQHFATDTQYF
large TRBJ1-2 TRBV6-5 TRBD1 TGTGCCAGCAGGCTGGACAGGAACTATGGCTACACCTTC CASRLDRNYGYTF
once TRBJ2-7 TRBV19 TRBD1 TGTGCCAGTAGTATAGGGACCGGGACAGGGTTCGAGCAGTACTTC CASSIGTGTGFEQYF
few TRBJ2-3 TRBV5-1 TRBD2 TGCGCCAGCAGCACCGGACTAGCGGGAAGCACAGATACGCAGTATTTT CASSTGLAGSTDTQYF
- TRBJ2-6 TRBV15 - TGTGCCACCAGCAGAGATATAGCTGGGGCCAACGTCCTGACTTTC CATSRDIAGANVLTF
- TRBJ2-6 TRBV7-2 - TGTGCCAGCAGCGAGCGCTCCAGACAAAGTCGGGCCAACGTCCTGACTTTC CASSERSRQSRANVLTF
few TRBJ2-5 TRBV7-9 - TGTGCCAGCAGCTTAGGACACCAAGGGGAGACCCAGTACTTC CASSLGHQGETQYF
- TRBJ2-1 TRBV15 - TGTGCCACCAGCAGAGATCGCGGGACACCTTCCTACAATGAGCAGTTCTTC CATSRDRGTPSYNEQFF
- TRBJ2-5 TRBV5-4 - TGTGCCAGCAGCTTAATGGTAGAACGGGAGACCCAGTACTTC CASSLMVERETQYF
once TRBJ1-4 TRBV5-4 TRBD1 TGTGCCAGCAGCTTGCAGGGGGCAGCGGAAAAACTGTTTTTT CASSLQGAAEKLFF
few TRBJ2-3 TRBV5-4 - TGTGCCAGCAGCTTCCAGGGATCCACAGATACGCAGTATTTT CASSFQGSTDTQYF
- TRBJ1-2 TRBV27 - TGTGCCAGCAGTTTATTTTCTTCAGCTAACTATGGCTACACCTTC CASSLFSSANYGYTF
- TRBJ2-1 TRBV2 - TGTGCCAGCAGTGAAGATGAGCGGACCCCCTACAATGAGCAGTTCTTC CASSEDERTPYNEQFF
- TRBJ1-2 TRBV28 - TGTGCCAGCAGTTTGGGGGGCGCAGGAGAACTTTATGGCTACACCTTC CASSLGGAGELYGYTF
- TRBJ2-3 TRBV5-6 - TGTGCCAGCAGAAGGTATTGGGGAGCGGGAGATACGCAGTATTTT CASRRYWGAGDTQYF
- TRBJ2-1 TRBV15 - TGTGCCACCAGCAGGAGACCACAGCGTGGGGAAATGGAGCAGTTCTTC CATSRRPQRGEMEQFF
- TRBJ2-5 TRBV5-1 TRBD2 TGCGCCAGCAGCTTGGGGGCCTCTAGCGGGGGGCACCAAGAGACCCAGTACTTC CASSLGASSGGHQETQYF
- TRBJ2-2 TRBV28 - TGTGCCAGCAGTTTACAGGGGGAGCTGTTTTTT CASSLQGELFF
- TRBJ1-5 TRBV2 TRBD1 TGTGCCAGCAGTATAGGACAGGGGGGTCAGCCCCAGCATTTT CASSIGQGGQPQHF
- TRBJ2-6 TRBV29-1 - TGCAGCGGCATACAAAGTCGGGCCAACGTCCTGACTTTC CSGIQSRANVLTF
few TRBJ1-5 TRBV28 - TGTGCCAGCAGTCCGGGAGCTAGCAATCAGCCCCAGCATTTT CASSPGASNQPQHF
- TRBJ1-2 TRBV6-6 - TGTGCCAGCAAGCCCCATGGTTATGGCTACACCTTC CASKPHGYGYTF
few TRBJ1-5 TRBV14 - TGTGCCAGCAGCCAACATGGAGATCAGCCCCAGCATTTT CASSQHGDQPQHF
- TRBJ1-6 TRBV6-1 - TGTGCCAGCAGTGAATCCCAGCCACACTCCTATAATTCACCCCTCCACTTT CASSESQPHSYNSPLHF
once TRBJ2-5 TRBV6-5 TRBD2 TGTGCCAGCAGGGGACTAGCGGGAGAAGAGACCCAGTACTTC CASRGLAGEETQYF
large TRBJ2-1 TRBV7-8 TRBD1 TGTGCCAGCAGCGAACCCAACAGGGGTGGATCCTCTGAGCAGTTCTTC CASSEPNRGGSSEQFF
large TRBJ2-7 TRBV7-9 TRBD1 TGTGCCAGCAGCCGTGCTACCGGGACAGGGTCCTACGAGCAGTACTTC CASSRATGTGSYEQYF
- TRBJ1-3 TRBV5-8 - TGTGCCAGCAGCTTACGGGGCCATCCCATATATTTT CASSLRGHPIYF
large TRBJ1-3 TRBV2 - TGTGCCAGCAGTGAAACTGGGATGCTCTCTGGAAACACCATATATTTT CASSETGMLSGNTIYF
- TRBJ1-5 TRBV10-3 - TGTGCCATCAGTGACTACAATCAGCCCCAGCATTTT CAISDYNQPQHF
large TRBJ1-1 TRBV5-1 TRBD1 TGCGCCAGCAGTAGGACAGGGGGGCCCACGAACACTGAAGCTTTCTTT CASSRTGGPTNTEAFF
- TRBJ2-1 TRBV28 - TGTGCCAGCCGGGCCGTTAAGGGGAATTTCGGTGAGCAGTTCTTC CASRAVKGNFGEQFF
few TRBJ2-2 TRBV7-2 - TGTGCCAGCAGCTTAACAGTCTTGAACACCGGGGAGCTGTTTTTT CASSLTVLNTGELFF
- TRBJ2-5 TRBV11-1 TRBD1 TGTGCCAGCAGCTTGGGCCCGGGACAGGGGGCGTCGGAGACCCAGTACTTC CASSLGPGQGASETQYF
- TRBJ2-7 TRBV28 - TGTGCCAGCTCTCGGCGAGGTTCCCACGAGCAGTACTTC CASSRRGSHEQYF
- TRBJ1-4 TRBV5-1 - TGCGCCAGCAGCTTGGGAGGGGCGAGCCTTGGTGAAAAACTGTTTTTT CASSLGGASLGEKLFF
once TRBJ2-2 TRBV9 TRBD2 TGTGCCAGCAGCGTAAATCTTCCGACTAGCGGGAGGTTCGGGGAGCTGTTTTTT CASSVNLPTSGRFGELFF
large TRBJ2-2 TRBV27 TRBD2 TGTGCCAGCAGTTCCAGGGCTAGCGGGGGGCCCGGCACCGGGGAGCTGTTTTTT CASSSRASGGPGTGELFF
few TRBJ2-2 TRBV7-8 TRBD1 TGTGCCAGCAGCGACAGGGGGCTGGGAAACACCGGGGAGCTGTTTTTT CASSDRGLGNTGELFF
- TRBJ1-6 TRBV28 - TGTGCCATTCCGAGCCACGGGCATAATTCACCCCTCCACTTT CAIPSHGHNSPLHF
- TRBJ2-5 TRBV5-5 - TGTGCCAGCAGCTCCCTGGCCCCAGGTGGACAAGAGACCCAGTACTTC CASSSLAPGGQETQYF
- TRBJ2-3 TRBV27 - TGTGCCAGCAGTTTAAAGAGGGTCAATCCGCAGTATTTT CASSLKRVNPQYF
- TRBJ1-3 TRBV7-3 - TGTGCCAGCAGCCCCAACAGGGTGGGTGGAAACACCATATATTTT CASSPNRVGGNTIYF
- TRBJ2-1 TRBV19 TRBD1 TGTGCCAGTAGACGACAGGGGGCCTCCTACAATGAGCAGTTCTTC CASRRQGASYNEQFF
few TRBJ2-2 TRBV5-6 - TGTGCCAGCAGTTCCGTCGGGGGCCCGTCGTCCGGGGAGCTGTTTTTT CASSSVGGPSSGELFF
few TRBJ1-3 TRBV30 - TGTGCCTGGAGTAAGGGGTTTACTGGAAACACCATATATTTT CAWSKGFTGNTIYF
- TRBJ2-7 TRBV6-1 TRBD1 TGTGCCAGCAGTGAAGGACAGGGGGCTTACTACGAGCAGTACTTC CASSEGQGAYYEQYF
- TRBJ1-2 TRBV28 TRBD1 TGTGCCAGCAGTTTGGGAGGGGGCGGGTATGGCTACACCTTC CASSLGGGGYGYTF
few TRBJ2-3 TRBV18 - TGTGCCTGCCGGGGGGCCGTTCAAGATACGCAGTATTTT CACRGAVQDTQYF
- TRBJ2-3 TRBV4-3 - TGCGCCAGCAGCCAAGGAGGTGTCAATAGGGGAGATACGCAGTATTTT CASSQGGVNRGDTQYF
once TRBJ2-7 TRBV27 - TGTGCCAGCAGTTTAAACCACAGGGCCTACGAGCAGTACTTC CASSLNHRAYEQYF
few TRBJ2-3 TRBV5-1 - TGCGCCAGCAGCTGGACAGTGACAGATACGCAGTATTTT CASSWTVTDTQYF
- TRBJ2-3 TRBV7-9 TRBD2 TGTGCCAGCACCATACAGCGGGGGGGCGCAGATACGCAGTATTTT CASTIQRGGADTQYF
- TRBJ2-3 TRBV6-6 - TGTGCCAGCAGGAGCCAGGCCACAGATACGCAGTATTTT CASRSQATDTQYF
- TRBJ2-3 TRBV4-2 - TGTGCCAGCAGCCAAGATCCCATGCAGGCAGATACGCAGTATTTT CASSQDPMQADTQYF
large TRBJ2-7 TRBV5-1 TRBD2 TGCGCCAGCAGCTTGGAGCTAGCGGGGGCCTACGAGCAGTACTTC CASSLELAGAYEQYF